The rows below give T cell receptor beta chains drawn from one sample of a study of control samples from healthy donors and cancer patients. The method was immunoSEQ multiplex PCR; TCRdb's version includes in-frame clones alone and lacks a portion of them. The sample carries 100,000 to 150,000 clones, roughly 86% recorded once. Specimen: blood. The receptors shown here come from a man between 60 and 70 years old in good health. Both conserved end residues are part of each CDR3. The D gene is left open where the match is weak. Size is omitted from some rows. Given values are once, few, many or a class for expanded clones.

size	V	D	J	DNA	CDR3
NA	TRBV5-1	NA	TRBJ1-2	TGCGCCAGCAGCTTACAGAACAACTATGGCTACACCTTC	CASSLQNNYGYTF
NA	TRBV5-3	TRBD2	TRBJ2-7	TGTGCCAGAAGCTTGGGAGGGGGACTAGCGGTAAGCTCCTACGAGCAGTACTTC	CARSLGGGLAVSSYEQYF
NA	TRBV18	NA	TRBJ1-6	TGTGCCAGCTCACCCCAGCAGGCTGACAGCTCACCCCTCCACTTT	CASSPQQADSSPLHF
NA	TRBV6-5	NA	TRBJ2-7	TGTGCCAGCGGAAAAAAAGGGGCAGGGGCGGGCGAGCAGTACTTC	CASGKKGAGAGEQYF
NA	TRBV5-6	NA	TRBJ1-3	TGTGCCAGCAGCTTGTTAGATTTAGGAAACACCATATATTTT	CASSLLDLGNTIYF
NA	TRBV20-1	NA	TRBJ2-7	TGCAGTGCTAGTAAGCCGGCGTCCTACGAGCAGTACTTC	CSASKPASYEQYF
NA	TRBV7-2	NA	TRBJ1-1	TGTGCCAGCAGCTTGGGGATAAGCGGCACTGAAGCTTTCTTT	CASSLGISGTEAFF
NA	TRBV28	NA	TRBJ2-1	TGTGCCAGCAGTTTATACCAGGTCCTAGACTCCTACAATGAGCAGTTCTTC	CASSLYQVLDSYNEQFF
NA	TRBV19	TRBD1	TRBJ1-4	TGTGCCAGTGCACAGGGGGCGGCTGCTGAAAAACTGTTTTTT	CASAQGAAAEKLFF
once	TRBV27	NA	TRBJ2-1	TGTGCCAGCAGTTCGGACTGGCCACGGGATGAGCAGTTCTTC	CASSSDWPRDEQFF
NA	TRBV18	NA	TRBJ1-4	TGTGCCAGCTCACCACCCGACGCCGGAAAATTTAATGAAAAACTGTTTTTT	CASSPPDAGKFNEKLFF
NA	TRBV7-8	TRBD1	TRBJ2-1	TGTGCCAGCAGCTCACGGGACAGCCTATTGGTCTATGAGCAGTTCTTC	CASSSRDSLLVYEQFF
NA	TRBV4-1	TRBD1	TRBJ2-2	TGCGCCAGCAGCCAAGCGGACAGGGTCATCACCGGGGAGCTGTTTTTT	CASSQADRVITGELFF
NA	TRBV5-1	TRBD2	TRBJ2-2	TGCGCCAGCAGCTTGGGAAAGCGGGAGAGCACCGGGGAGCTGTTTTTT	CASSLGKRESTGELFF
once	TRBV7-2	NA	TRBJ1-4	TGTGCCAGCAGCTTTGGGCAGGGCAGGGAAAAACTGTTTTTT	CASSFGQGREKLFF
NA	TRBV9	NA	TRBJ1-4	TGTGCCAGCAGCCCGGGCCGAACTAATGAAAAACTGTTTTTT	CASSPGRTNEKLFF
NA	TRBV9	NA	TRBJ2-1	TGTGCCAGCAGCTACACCTCCGGAGATGAGCAGTTCTTC	CASSYTSGDEQFF